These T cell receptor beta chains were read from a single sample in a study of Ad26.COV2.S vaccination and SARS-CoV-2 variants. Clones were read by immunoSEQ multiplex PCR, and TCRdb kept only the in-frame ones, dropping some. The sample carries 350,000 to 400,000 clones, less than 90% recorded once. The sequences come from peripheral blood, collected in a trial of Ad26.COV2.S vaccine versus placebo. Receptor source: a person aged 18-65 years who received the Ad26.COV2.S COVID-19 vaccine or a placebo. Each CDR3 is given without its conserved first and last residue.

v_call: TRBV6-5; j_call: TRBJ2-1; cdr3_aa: ASSYSPGNNEQF
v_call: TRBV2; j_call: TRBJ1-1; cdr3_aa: ARGGEAF
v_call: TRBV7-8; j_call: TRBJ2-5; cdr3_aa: ASSWDRQETQY
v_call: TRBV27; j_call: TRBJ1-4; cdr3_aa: ASSFQGGKLF
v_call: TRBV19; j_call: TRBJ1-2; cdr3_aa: ASSPSAAFYGYT
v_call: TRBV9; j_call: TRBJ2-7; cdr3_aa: ASSVGLAGDEQY
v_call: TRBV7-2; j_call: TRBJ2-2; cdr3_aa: ASSWAGQGAGTGELF
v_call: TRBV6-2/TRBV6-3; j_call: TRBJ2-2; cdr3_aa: ASSYWQELF
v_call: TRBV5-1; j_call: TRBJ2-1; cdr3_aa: ASSSGDNEQF
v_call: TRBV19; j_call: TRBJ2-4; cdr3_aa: ASRRKTGAGAKNIQY
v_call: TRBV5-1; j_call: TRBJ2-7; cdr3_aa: ASSPNPTSYEQY
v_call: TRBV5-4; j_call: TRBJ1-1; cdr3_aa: ASSYRQGNENPEAF
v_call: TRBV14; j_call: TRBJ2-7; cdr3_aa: ASSQPGPNVYEQY
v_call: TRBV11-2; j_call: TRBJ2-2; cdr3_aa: ASSLVLNTGELF
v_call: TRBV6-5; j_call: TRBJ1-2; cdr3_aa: AQGPLSDYGYT
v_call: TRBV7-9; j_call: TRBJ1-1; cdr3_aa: ASSFGGVGTEAF
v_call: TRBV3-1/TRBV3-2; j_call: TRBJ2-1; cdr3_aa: ASSPNLQEGDEQF
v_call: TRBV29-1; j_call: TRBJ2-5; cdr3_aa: SVPFRETQY
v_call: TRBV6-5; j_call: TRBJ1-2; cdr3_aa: ASSSPGAMYGYT
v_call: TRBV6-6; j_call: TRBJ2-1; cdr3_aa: ASSYSYRDEQF